The next 19 T cell receptor beta chains were all read from a single sample in a study of read filtering for tumor transcriptome and immune sequencing. This library used approximately 390 ng RNA and molecular barcoded adaptors spanning alpha/delta and beta/gamma chains. TCRdb used MiXCR to reprocess the reads, holding one entry per CDR3 protein. The table lists some 46,000 distinct CDR3 sequences, approximately 12% of them singletons. The sequencing sample was made of a population of CD138-negative cells sorted from bone marrow. These receptors all stem from a donor older than 35 with multiple myeloma.

This clonotype came up many times. The chain has TRBV29-1 and TRBJ2-1; 8 bases align to TRBD2. Germline assignment: CDR1 SQVTM and CDR2 ANQGSEA. Trimming took 5 bases from V and 1 from J; bases not matched to a gene: 16. The CDR3 consists of 18 residues. The CDR3 region has the DNA TGCAGCGTTAAGGGAGCTAGCGGGCCGGGGTGGTCCTACAATGAGCAGTTCTTC. This sequence encodes CSVKGASGPGWSYNEQFF.

This clonotype was observed a few times. It may be a read error: a sequence one base away is much more abundant. The J gene is TRBJ2-1, the V gene TRBV11-2; the D is unclear. CDR3 size: 10 residues. Germline CDR1 SGHAT, CDR2 FQNNGV. CDR3 sequence (DNA): TGTGCCAGCTCGCTCAATGGGCAGTTCTTC. Translation: CASSLNGQFF.

This clonotype was detected ten times or more. DNA of the CDR3: TGTGCCAGCAGCCGAGCGGGAGGGACGGTAGATACGCAGTATTTT. It translates to CASSRAGGTVDTQYF. The chain recombines TRBV7-2 with TRBJ2-3, with 10 bases lining up with TRBD2. There are 15 residues in the CDR3. Per germline, CDR1 SGHTA and CDR2 FQGNSA. The ends lost 5 bases at V and 5 bases at J; junction bases unmatched: 7. Using reference TRBV7-2 and TRBJ2-3 for the parts outside the CDR3, the full variable domain is GAGVSQSPSNKVTEKGKDVELRCDPISGHTALYWYRQSLGQGLEFLIYFQGNSAPDKSGLPSDRFSAERTGGSVSTLTIQRTQQEDSAVYLCASSRAGGTVDTQYFGPGTRLTVL.

A few counts support this clonotype. A read error may explain this, as a much larger clone is one base away. V usage is TRBV7-2 and J usage is TRBJ2-3; D call uncertain. The CDR3 has 14 amino acids. The germline CDR1 and CDR2 sequences are SGHTA and FQGNSA. Deletions cut 5 bases from V and 9 bases from J, with 18 bases between. This chain's CDR3 is CASSLEIGPRTQYF. The CDR3 bases are TGTGCCAGCAGCCTTGAAATAGGCCCCCGAACGCAGTATTTT.

This clonotype was recorded at least ten times. The chain couples TRBV7-3 to TRBJ1-1, with D tentatively TRBD1 (5 bases). There are 16 residues in the CDR3. Germline V gene sequence: CDR1 SGHTA, CDR2 FQGTGA. The germline V and J ends were trimmed by 5 bases and 4 bases, with 20 bases remaining between them. The CDR3 protein is CASSLGHSGMGTEAFF. Written as DNA, the CDR3 is TGTGCCAGCAGCCTCGGACACTCCGGTATGGGCACTGAAGCTTTCTTT.

This clonotype was seen a few times. This chain connects TRBV7-9 to TRBJ2-7; 8 nucleotides line up with TRBD2. V shed 5 bases and J 7 bases; nucleotides not matched to a gene: 13. CDR3 length: 15 residues. The germline gives CDR1 SEHNR, CDR2 FQNEAQ (reference sequence). CDR3 sequence: CASSPLQRELEEQYF. The CDR3, as DNA: TGTGCCAGCAGCCCCCTCCAGCGGGAGTTAGAGGAGCAGTACTTC. Filled out from reference TRBV7-9 and TRBJ2-7, the complete variable domain reads DTGVSQNPRHKITKRGQNVTFRCDPISEHNRLYWYRQTLGQGPEFLTYFQNEAQLEKSRLLSDRFSAERPKGSFSTLEIQRTEQGDSAMYLCASSPLQRELEEQYFGPGTRLTVT.

This clonotype was recorded many times. The chain is built from TRBV27 and TRBJ2-3; the D is unclear. CDR1 and CDR2 (germline): MNHEY, SMNVEV (reference sequence). The V end was cut by 6 bases, the J end by 4 bases, with 11 bases between. This CDR3 region has 13 residues. The CDR3 region has the DNA TGTGCCAGCAGCCCCTTCAGAGCAGATACGCAGTATTTT. Its protein product is CASSPFRADTQYF.

The sample holds many counts of this clonotype. The genes are TRBV4-3 and TRBJ2-1; no reliable D call. The CDR3 consists of 15 residues. Germline V gene lookup returns CDR1 LGHNA and CDR2 YSLEER. V gave up 0 bases and J gave up 2 bases, with 8 bases separating them. The CDR3 sequence is CASSQDIRPYNEQFF. DNA for the CDR3: TGCGCCAGCAGCCAAGATATCCGGCCCTACAATGAGCAGTTCTTC.

A few counts support this clonotype. A much larger clone lies one base from this, so it may be a read error. The CDR3 nucleotides read TGTGCCGGCAGCCCCGGTACAGATACGCAGTATTTT. It codes for CAGSPGTDTQYF. The V call is TRBV7-2, the J call TRBJ2-3; D call uncertain. Germline V gene lookup returns CDR1 SGHTA and CDR2 FQGNSA. This CDR3 is built from 12 residues.

This clonotype has just a few counts. A much larger clone lies a single base off, so this may be a read error. The chain couples TRBV15 to TRBJ1-5; maybe TRBD1 (5 bases). The CDR3 has 14 residues. Per the germline V gene, CDR1 is LNHNV and CDR2 is YYDKDF (reference sequence). The CDR3 DNA follows: TGTGCCACCAACCCAGGGTTAACGGAGCAGCCCCGGCATTTT. Translated, it gives CATNPGLTEQPRHF.

Written as DNA, the CDR3 is TGCAGCGTTGGAGAACAGGGATTGAACCAGCCCCAGCATTTT. Translation: CSVGEQGLNQPQHF. The chain combines TRBV29-1 with TRBJ1-5; TRBD1 might be the D (6 bases). Germline CDR1 SQVTM, CDR2 ANQGSEA. This CDR3 comprises 14 residues. Trimming pared 4 bases from V and 7 bases from J, leaving 17 bases between.

This clonotype was counted at least ten times. The chain links TRBV7-2 to TRBJ1-5; TRBD1 matches at 7 bases. With V trimmed by 6 bases and J by 0 bases, 14 bases remained unmatched. The germline gives CDR1 SGHTA, CDR2 FQGNSA. This CDR3 is built from 18 residues. The CDR3 sequence: CASRIRWDRQYSNQPQHF. Here the CDR3 DNA reads TGTGCCAGCAGGATTAGGTGGGACAGACAGTATAGCAATCAGCCCCAGCATTTT.

At least ten counts were recorded for this clonotype. V gene TRBV7-9 combines with J gene TRBJ2-1, with TRBD1 matching 8 bases. V lost 5 bases, J lost 4 bases, and 7 bases stayed unmatched. There are 15 residues in the CDR3. Germline loops: CDR1 SEHNR, CDR2 FQNEAQ (reference sequence). CDR3: CASSPTGQEYNEQFF. For the CDR3, the DNA is TGTGCCAGCAGCCCAACGGGACAGGAGTACAATGAGCAGTTCTTC.

This clonotype was recorded many times. The V and J genes are TRBV6-1 and TRBJ2-5; 7 positions agree with TRBD1. Germline CDR1 is MNHNS and CDR2 is SASEGT. J lost 2 bases, V lost 4 bases, and 4 bases had no gene match. CDR3 length: 14 amino acids. CDR3 protein: CASSGARGQETQYF. In DNA form, the CDR3 reads TGTGCCAGCAGTGGGGCCAGGGGGCAAGAGACCCAGTACTTC.

This clonotype was observed many times. CDR3 sequence reads: CASKGLAGDKNNEQFF. As DNA, the CDR3 is TGTGCCAGCAAAGGACTAGCGGGGGATAAAAACAATGAGCAGTTCTTC. This chain links TRBV6-1 with TRBJ2-1, with 13 bases matching TRBD2. Germline V CDR1 and CDR2: MNHNS, SASEGT. The J segment lost 5 bases and the V segment lost 7 bases, leaving 8 bases of the junction unmatched. This CDR3 spans 16 amino acids.

This clonotype occurred many times. The chain carries TRBV6-5 and TRBJ2-6; 10 nucleotides align to TRBD2. J gave up 0 bases and V 5 bases, and 4 bases lay outside the gene matches. Germline-derived CDR1 and CDR2 are MNHEY and SVGAGI. There are 17 residues in the CDR3. In DNA, the CDR3 is TGTGCCAGCAGTCTAGCGGGAGTTTTCTCTGGGGCCAACGTCCTGACTTTC. Amino acids: CASSLAGVFSGANVLTF.

This clonotype has ten or more counts. The chain combines TRBV27 with TRBJ2-3; 10 nucleotides match TRBD1. Germline V gives CDR1 MNHEY, CDR2 SMNVEV (reference sequence). With V trimmed by 10 bases and J by 6 bases, 10 bases remained unmatched. The CDR3 has 14 amino acids. The CDR3 sequence is CATSTGGASDTQYF. The CDR3 DNA sequence: TGTGCCACCTCGACAGGGGGCGCTTCCGATACGCAGTATTTT.

This clonotype was observed a single time. Only one base separates this from a far larger clonotype, so it likely reflects a read error. This is likely a read error, given that the CDR3 carries no conserved phenylalanine or tryptophan at its end. The chain has TRBV5-6 and TRBJ2-1; 8 bases match TRBD1. The J segment lost 9 bases and the V segment lost 3 bases, leaving 20 bases of the junction unmatched. CDR3 length: 18 amino acids. Per germline, CDR1 SGHDT and CDR2 YYEEEE. CDR3 loop: CASSSAAAGGLKVIEQFL. The CDR3 bases are TGTGCCAGCAGCTCCGCGGCGGCAGGGGGCCTTAAGGTGATTGAGCAGTTCCTC.

The chain combines TRBV27 with TRBJ2-1, with 14 bases matching TRBD2. CDR3 size: 16 residues. With 8 bases clipped from V and 11 bases from J, the junction kept 14 bases outside the gene matches. CDR1 is MNHEY and CDR2 is SMNVEV in the germline V gene (reference sequence). CDR3 sequence (DNA): TGTGCCAGCCGCCTTGTCTCGGGACTAGCGGGAGTAAAGCAGTTCTTC. The encoded protein is CASRLVSGLAGVKQFF.